A selection of T cell receptor beta chains follows, all from one sample in a study of graft-versus-host responses after intestinal transplantation. Data came from immunoSEQ multiplex PCR; TCRdb stores just in-frame clones and leaves some out. The sample shows around 43,000 clones, about 91% of them seen only once. Sequences were derived from PBMCs, sampled 524 days after transplant. The receptors originated from a human patient who received an intestinal transplant, so some T cells may come from the graft donor. The CDR3 runs from the conserved cysteine through the conserved F or W. The D gene is left open where the match is weak. Rows may omit the clone size; those that give it use once, few, many or a size class.

J | D | size | V | DNA | CDR3
TRBJ2-7 | - | - | TRBV7-7 | TGCCGCCCCCCAGGACATACCCACCGGCGAACCGCTTACGAGCAGTACTTC | CRPPGHTHRRTAYEQYF
TRBJ1-5 | - | - | TRBV10-3 | TGTGCCATCAGCTCCGAGGGGGTCGAGACTATGGGAAGCAATCAGCCCCAGCATTTT | CAISSEGVETMGSNQPQHF
TRBJ2-3 | - | once | TRBV27 | TGTGCCAGCAGCCTGGCTCGGGCAGATACGCAGTATTTT | CASSLARADTQYF
TRBJ1-2 | - | - | TRBV21-1 | TGTGCCAGCCTCCGGACAGGGAAAGGCTACACCTTC | CASLRTGKGYTF
TRBJ1-2 | - | - | TRBV20-1 | TGCAGTGGGGACACGAACTATGGCTACACCTTC | CSGDTNYGYTF
TRBJ2-4 | - | - | TRBV27 | TGTGCCAGCAGTCCAGGGTTAACCAAAAACATTCAGTACTTC | CASSPGLTKNIQYF
TRBJ2-2 | - | - | TRBV28 | TGTGCCAGCAGTTATGGAGGGGTAACCGGGGAGCTGTTTTTT | CASSYGGVTGELFF
TRBJ2-1 | TRBD2 | - | TRBV27 | TGTGCCAGCAGTTTAGAACCTAGCGGTGGCGAGCAGTTCTTC | CASSLEPSGGEQFF
TRBJ2-7 | - | - | TRBV28 | TGTGCCAGCAACGAGGACTGGAGCTCCTACGAGCAGTACTTC | CASNEDWSSYEQYF
TRBJ2-2 | - | few | TRBV9 | TGTGCCAGCAGCGTAGAAACGTCCACCACCGGGGAGCTGTTTTTT | CASSVETSTTGELFF
TRBJ2-7 | - | - | TRBV5-1 | TGCGCCAGCAGCTTGGCCGGGGGAAGTTTGTACGAGCAGTACTTC | CASSLAGGSLYEQYF
TRBJ2-4 | - | - | TRBV28 | TGTGCCAGCAGTTCCACAATAGCCAAAAACATTCAGTACTTC | CASSSTIAKNIQYF
TRBJ2-5 | - | - | TRBV25-1 | TGTGCCAGCAGTGCCGGGAGCTTGAAAGAGACCCAGTACTTC | CASSAGSLKETQYF
TRBJ1-3 | - | - | TRBV7-2 | TGTGCCAGCAGCGCACAGTTCAAAGGCTCTGGAAACACCATATATTTT | CASSAQFKGSGNTIYF
TRBJ1-2 | TRBD1 | - | TRBV19 | TGTGCCAGTAGAGCCGGACAGGGGAACTATGGCTACACCTTC | CASRAGQGNYGYTF
TRBJ2-5 | TRBD2 | few | TRBV11-2 | TGTGCCAGCAGCTTAAGCGGGATAGGACGGGAGACCCAGTACTTC | CASSLSGIGRETQYF
TRBJ2-7 | TRBD2 | - | TRBV6-1 | TGTGCCAGCAGTGACGTAAGACTAGCGGGAGGAACCCCCTACGAGCAGTACTTC | CASSDVRLAGGTPYEQYF
TRBJ1-3 | TRBD1 | few | TRBV5-1 | TGCGCCAGCAGCTTAACAGGGGACTCCTCTGGAAACACCATATATTTT | CASSLTGDSSGNTIYF
TRBJ2-7 | TRBD2 | once | TRBV19 | TGTGCCAGTAGTACGGTAGCGGGAGACGCCTCCTACGAGCAGTACTTC | CASSTVAGDASYEQYF
TRBJ2-7 | - | - | TRBV25-1 | TGTGCCAGCAGTGACGACAGGTTGGGAGCCTACGAGCAGTACTTC | CASSDDRLGAYEQYF
TRBJ2-4 | - | - | TRBV30 | TGTGCCCTGATGGTGCGGGGCTTAAAAAACATTCAGTACTTC | CALMVRGLKNIQYF
TRBJ2-7 | - | - | TRBV20-1 | TGCAGTGCTAGAGAGATCTACGAGCAGTACTTC | CSAREIYEQYF
TRBJ2-7 | - | once | TRBV7-9 | TGTGCCAGCAGCCCCCGTTTGGGGGCAAGCTCCTACGAGCAGTACTTC | CASSPRLGASSYEQYF
TRBJ2-3 | TRBD1 | - | TRBV5-6 | TGTGCCAGCAGCTGGGGGACAGGGCTCACAGATACGCAGTATTTT | CASSWGTGLTDTQYF
TRBJ2-5 | - | - | TRBV5-4 | TGTGCCAGCAGCCGCGGCGGGGCCCAAGAGACCCAGTACTTC | CASSRGGAQETQYF